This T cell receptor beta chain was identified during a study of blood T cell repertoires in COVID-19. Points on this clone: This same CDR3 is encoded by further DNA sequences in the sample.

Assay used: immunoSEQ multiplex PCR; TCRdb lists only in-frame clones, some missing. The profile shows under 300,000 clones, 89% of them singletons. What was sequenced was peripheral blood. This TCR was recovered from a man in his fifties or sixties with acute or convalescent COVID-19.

Here the CDR3 reads CASSSMNTEAFF. CDR3 nucleotide sequence: TGTGCCAGCAGTTCAATGAACACTGAAGCTTTCTTT. V is TRBV6-2 or TRBV6-3 and J is TRBJ1-1, with D uncertain. CDR3 size: 12 residues. V was cut by 4 bases and J by 0 bases, with 3 bases left in between. The V gene's germline CDR1 is MNHEY and CDR2 SVGEGT.